A single sample is the source of the 8 T cell receptor beta chains below, sequenced in a study of CD8 T cells in Susac syndrome. The RNA, roughly 0.45 to 1 ug, was put through reverse transcription using random hexamers. Via MiXCR, TCRdb re-called the immunoSEQ multiplex PCR reads, giving one row per CDR3 protein. The sample consists of approximately 190,000 distinct CDR3 sequences, approximately 96% of them appearing once. Source material: CD4+ T cells from PBMCs. These receptors all stem from a human donor with Susac syndrome.

The V call is TRBV3-1, the J call TRBJ2-1; 9 nucleotides match TRBD2. Per germline, CDR1 LGHDT and CDR2 YNNKEL (reference sequence). Trimming removed 4 bases from V and 8 bases from J; junction bases left unmatched: 12. The CDR3 is 16 residues long. The CDR3 is CASSPFAGGPAHEQFF. The CDR3 DNA sequence: TGTGCCAGCAGCCCTTTCGCGGGGGGGCCGGCGCATGAGCAGTTCTTC.

The chain combines TRBV4-3 with TRBJ1-6; tentative D call: TRBD1 (6 bases). V lost 0 bases and J lost 8, with 17 bases in between. Germline loops: CDR1 LGHNA, CDR2 YSLEER. The CDR3 covers 17 residues. CDR3 sequence: CASSQDSRAGVDSPLHF. In DNA, the CDR3 is TGCGCCAGCAGCCAAGATTCAAGGGCAGGGGTAGATTCACCCCTCCACTTT.

The chain recombines TRBV12-3 or TRBV12-4 with TRBJ1-2; 7 bases match TRBD1. The ends lost 6 bases at V and 4 bases at J; junction bases unmatched: 5. The CDR3 sequence is 13 residues long. The CDR3 protein is CASRVQGRYGYTF. Written as DNA, the CDR3 is TGTGCCAGCAGAGTACAGGGGCGCTATGGCTACACCTTC.

This clonotype was counted only a few times. The V gene is TRBV29-1, the J gene TRBJ1-1; D ambiguous. The CDR3 loop spans 12 amino acids. The V gene lost 4 bases and the J gene lost 0 bases, with 6 bases spanning the gap. Germline V gene lookup returns CDR1 SQVTM and CDR2 ANQGSEA. The CDR3 DNA sequence: TGCAGCGTTGCCCCCATGAACACTGAAGCTTTCTTT. It translates to CSVAPMNTEAFF.

The chain combines TRBV4-1 with TRBJ1-2, with 7 bases fitting TRBD1. This CDR3 has 17 residues. V shed 0 bases, J shed 4 bases, and the junction held 11 bases outside the gene matches. Per the germline V gene, CDR1 is MGHRA and CDR2 is YSYEKL. The CDR3 bases are TGCGCCAGCAGCCAAGAGCCCTCGACAGGGCCTCTCTATGGCTACACCTTC. Translating it yields CASSQEPSTGPLYGYTF.

The rearrangement joins TRBV3-1 to TRBJ2-1, with TRBD2 matching over 10 bases. The CDR3 consists of 14 residues. The V segment lost 4 bases and the J segment 6 bases; nucleotides outside the gene matches: 3. Germline V gives CDR1 LGHDT, CDR2 YNNKEL (reference sequence). The CDR3 spells CASSLLAGSNEQFF. DNA for the CDR3: TGTGCCAGCAGCCTACTAGCGGGGTCCAATGAGCAGTTCTTC.

This rearrangement joins TRBV5-1 to TRBJ1-6; D not certain. This CDR3 has 15 residues. CDR1 and CDR2 from the germline V gene are SGHRS and YFSETQ. V dropped 0 bases and J dropped 10 bases, with 14 bases sitting between them. CDR3: CASSLEAQTHSPLHF. CDR3 DNA sequence: TGCGCCAGCAGCTTGGAGGCGCAGACGCACTCACCCCTCCACTTT.

This clonotype appeared a single time. The chain links TRBV9 to TRBJ1-2; possibly TRBD1 for D (5 bases). V dropped 0 bases and J dropped 6 bases, with 12 bases sitting between them. The CDR3 length is 14 residues. CDR1 is SGDLS and CDR2 is YYNGEE in the germline V gene. CDR3: CASSVEWGAHGYTF. DNA of the CDR3: TGTGCCAGCAGCGTAGAATGGGGCGCTCATGGCTACACCTTC. The full variable domain, in which reference TRBV9 and TRBJ1-2 provide the parts outside the CDR3, is DSGVTQTPKHLITATGQRVTLRCSPRSGDLSVYWYQQSLDQGLQFLIQYYNGEERAKGNILERFSAQQFPDLHSELNLSSLELGDSALYFCASSVEWGAHGYTFGSGTRLTVV.